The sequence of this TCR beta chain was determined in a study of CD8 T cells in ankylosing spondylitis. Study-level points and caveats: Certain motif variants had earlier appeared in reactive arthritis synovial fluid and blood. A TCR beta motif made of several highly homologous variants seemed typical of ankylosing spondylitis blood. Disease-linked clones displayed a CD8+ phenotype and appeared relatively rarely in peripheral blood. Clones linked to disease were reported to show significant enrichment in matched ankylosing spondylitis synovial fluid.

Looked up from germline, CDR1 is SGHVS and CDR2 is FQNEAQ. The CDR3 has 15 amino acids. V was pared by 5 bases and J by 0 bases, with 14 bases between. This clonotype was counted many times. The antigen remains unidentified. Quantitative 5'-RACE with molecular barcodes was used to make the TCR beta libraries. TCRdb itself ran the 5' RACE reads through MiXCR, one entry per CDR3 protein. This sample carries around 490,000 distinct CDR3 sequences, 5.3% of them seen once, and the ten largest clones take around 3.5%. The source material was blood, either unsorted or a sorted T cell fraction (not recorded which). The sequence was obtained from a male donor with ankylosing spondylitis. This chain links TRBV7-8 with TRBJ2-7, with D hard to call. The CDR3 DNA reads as TGTGCCAGCAGCGAAGGGTACGGAGACTCCTACGAGCAGTACTTC. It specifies CASSEGYGDSYEQYF.